The TCR beta chain under discussion was sequenced for a study of cytomegalovirus exposure and HLA in healthy donors. General study results and limits: The authors excluded some V segments, including TRBV6-2 and TRBV6-3, as indistinguishable. Among donors in an Asian-associated ancestry cluster, a later analysis reportedly found fewer N-insertions than the roughly 730-donor mean. Highly shared sequence variants in one cluster were likely a sequencing artifact. It was only CMV serostatus that was available as immune exposure information.

A remark on this clone: Its target is not known.

This PCR relied on a set of 60 Vbeta primers and 13 Jbeta primers. Assay used: immunoSEQ multiplex PCR; TCRdb lists only in-frame clones, some missing. The repertoire holds around 150,000 clones, with around 68% as singletons. CDR1 LNHDA and CDR2 SQIVND come from the germline V gene (reference sequence). Trimming took off 11 bases at V and 3 bases at J, with 19 bases between the two ends. This CDR3 has 15 amino acids. The receptor was isolated from a man aged 45-65 years in good health and CMV-seronegative. The chain couples TRBV19 to TRBJ2-2; tentatively, D is TRBD1 (6 bases). Sequenced: PBMCs. The CDR3 loop is CASKIGGRDTGELFF. DNA of the CDR3: TGTGCCTCCAAAATAGGGGGAAGGGACACCGGGGAGCTGTTTTTT.